This is a list of T cell receptor beta chains from one sample in a study of response to subunit inactivated influenza vaccine. Each CDR3 protein is one row after TCRdb ran MiXCR on the RT-PCR reads. This table has roughly 500,000 distinct CDR3 sequences, 25% appearing once. Sequenced material: CD4+ T cells sorted from PBMCs, taken approximately 5 days after vaccination. Receptors originate from a man aged 45-60 years who received an inactivated influenza vaccine. CDR3s include the opening cysteine and the closing phenylalanine or tryptophan. D genes are given only for firm matches. Clone size is given for some rows only: seen once, a few or many times, or a class if the clone is expanded.

V gene	J gene	clone size	D gene	CDR3 protein	CDR3 DNA
TRBV5-1	TRBJ2-5	many	NA	CASSLGSGSNQETQYF	TGCGCCAGCAGCTTGGGAAGCGGGTCTAACCAAGAGACCCAGTACTTC
TRBV20-1	TRBJ1-6	NA	NA	CTGRGGYNSPLHF	TGCACGGGGAGGGGCGGCTATAATTCACCCCTCCACTTT
TRBV27	TRBJ1-1	NA	NA	CASRAVLSLGTEAFF	TGTGCCAGCAGGGCCGTCCTTTCCTTGGGCACTGAAGCTTTCTTT
TRBV4-2	TRBJ2-7	NA	NA	CASSPNSGLSYEQYF	TGTGCCAGCAGCCCAAACTCGGGGCTATCCTACGAGCAGTACTTC
TRBV11-2	TRBJ2-1	few	TRBD1	CASSPPRRDRGYNEQFF	TGTGCCAGCAGCCCCCCCCGCCGGGACAGGGGGTACAATGAGCAGTTCTTC
TRBV5-1	TRBJ1-4	NA	NA	CASSDPGTSNEKLFF	TGCGCCAGCAGCGATCCCGGGACCTCGAACGAAAAACTGTTTTTT
TRBV5-1	TRBJ2-1	many	TRBD2	CASSLGLAAYNEQFF	TGCGCCAGCAGCTTGGGTCTAGCGGCCTACAATGAGCAGTTCTTC
TRBV10-3	TRBJ2-5	NA	TRBD1	CASNRQGAAETQYF	TGTGCCTCCAACCGGCAGGGGGCCGCGGAGACCCAGTACTTC
TRBV7-8	TRBJ2-5	few	NA	CASSLGVLQGETQYF	TGTGCCAGCAGCTTAGGGGTACTTCAGGGGGAGACCCAGTACTTC
TRBV10-3	TRBJ2-1	few	NA	CAISGSGSISYNEQFF	TGTGCCATCAGTGGATCGGGAAGCATCTCCTACAATGAGCAGTTCTTC
TRBV7-9	TRBJ1-1	NA	NA	CASSFRINTEAFF	TGTGCCAGCAGCTTTCGCATCAACACTGAAGCTTTCTTT
TRBV11-2	TRBJ2-5	few	NA	CASSLGVAGAWETQYF	TGTGCCAGCAGCTTAGGAGTCGCAGGGGCCTGGGAGACCCAGTACTTC
TRBV7-2	TRBJ1-5	few	TRBD1	CASSAGQGQPQHF	TGTGCCAGCAGCGCCGGACAGGGCCAGCCCCAGCATTTT
TRBV11-1	TRBJ2-7	few	NA	CASSPIPTGRGGEQYF	TGTGCCAGCAGCCCAATACCGACGGGCCGGGGCGGCGAGCAGTACTTC
TRBV11-2	TRBJ2-2	NA	NA	CASSSSGPGELFF	TGTGCCAGCAGCTCCTCAGGGCCCGGGGAGCTGTTTTTT